The clone carrying this T cell receptor (beta chain) was found many times. The antigen is undetermined. Unsorted libraries came from 2 million PBMCs stored at -80 °C. TCRdb reprocessed the 5' RACE reads via MiXCR and lists one record per CDR3 protein. The data show tens of thousands of distinct CDR3 sequences, 14% seen once. The entry originates in a study of neurological immune-mediated disorders. Study results and limitations: Patients with HTLV-1-associated myelopathy showed the most TCR clonal expansion. Those with multiple sclerosis showed the least, falling below healthy controls. None of the CDR3 amino acid sequences found in expanded clones was shared across subjects. This suggests that the TCR-beta repertoires were private in all groups.

The clonotype comes from a woman aged 45-65 years with HTLV-1-associated myelopathy (HAM/TSP). Sequencing was carried out using PBMCs.

CDR3 DNA sequence: TGTGCCTCGGGCCAGGGGAACACCGGGGAGCTGTTTTTT. This encodes CASGQGNTGELFF. V is TRBV6-1 and J is TRBJ2-2, with D perhaps matching TRBD1 (5 bases). CDR1 and CDR2 (germline): MNHNS, SASEGT. The length of the CDR3 is 13 residues. Deletions cut 11 bases from V and 1 base from J, with 11 bases between.